This T cell receptor (beta chain) is from a study of blood T cell repertoires in COVID-19. Study-wide context: T cells, B-cell-depleted T cells, or PBMCs supplied cDNA or gDNA.

Generated by immunoSEQ multiplex PCR, the TCRdb table keeps only in-frame clones and is missing some. The sample shows 250,000 to 350,000 clones, roughly 82% of them seen only once. This CDR3 is 15 amino acids long. Germline values: CDR1 MNHEY, CDR2 SVGAGI. The trim removed 6 bases at V and 9 bases at J, leaving 13 bases unmatched. The gene calls are TRBV6-5 and TRBJ2-1; 8 positions match TRBD2. The specimen sequenced was peripheral blood. The sequence derives from a woman in her 50s with acute or convalescent COVID-19. The CDR3, as DNA: TGTGCCAGCAGCCCAACCAGGACTAGCCTCCCTGAGCAGTTCTTC. This sequence encodes CASSPTRTSLPEQFF.